The entry that follows covers one TCR beta chain sequence. Its antigen is as yet unknown. This sample stems from a study of T cell responses to AZD1222 COVID-19 vaccine. Points from the study as a whole: White British donors predominated, females outnumbered males, and clonal diversity was possibly underestimated.

V was clipped by 3 bases and J by 6 bases; unmatched bases: 4. The germline V gene encodes CDR1 MGHDK and CDR2 SYGVNS. The CDR3 is made up of 15 amino acids. Measured with immunoSEQ multiplex PCR; TCRdb has only the in-frame clones, and not every one. Of 95,000 to 100,000 clones in the sample, roughly 90% were seen once. This sample comprised peripheral blood, obtained on day 0 of AZD1222 vaccination. The rearrangement uses TRBV25-1 and TRBJ2-2; TRBD1 matches 10 bases. The clonotype comes from an adult in good health. The CDR3 here is CASSDGTGDSGELFF. CDR3 DNA: TGTGCCAGCAGTGATGGGACAGGGGATTCCGGGGAGCTGTTTTTT.